The 17 T cell receptor beta chains presented below share a single source sample, sequenced in a study of a mutant IDH1 vaccine in newly diagnosed glioma. These receptors' targets are unknown. Clones were read by immunoSEQ multiplex PCR, and TCRdb kept only the in-frame ones, dropping some. The table has 45,000 to 60,000 clones, more than 75% seen once. Described time point: week 35, safety follow-up. The vaccine gave 300 ug of a 20-mer mutant IDH1 peptide subcutaneously per dose. Sequenced here: PBMCs, sampled from a glioma patient whose treatment included an IDH1 peptide vaccine. The receptors here all came from a woman between 40 and 55 years old with glioma.

In this sample, this clone turned up once. The rearrangement links TRBV2 to TRBJ2-1; TRBD2 aligns across 9 bases. The V gene end was trimmed by 7 bases and the J gene end by 4 bases; junction bases not matched to a gene: 5. The CDR3 totals 14 residues. Looked up from germline, CDR1 is SNHLY and CDR2 is FYNNEI. The CDR3 DNA reads as TGTGCCAGCAACCGACTAGCGGCTTACAATGAGCAGTTCTTC. Encoded protein: CASNRLAAYNEQFF.

The chain is built from TRBV27 and TRBJ1-2; D is unclear. The germline V gene encodes CDR1 MNHEY and CDR2 SMNVEV (reference sequence). This CDR3 comprises 14 residues. Trimming cost V 0 bases and J 4 bases, with 9 bases left between them. CDR3 in amino acids: CASSLSADPYGYTF. In DNA form, the CDR3 reads TGTGCCAGCAGTTTATCTGCAGACCCCTATGGCTACACCTTC.

J is TRBJ2-7 and V is TRBV5-6; D is ambiguous. The V gene's germline CDR1 is SGHDT and CDR2 YYEEEE. V lost 0 bases and J 7 bases, leaving 11 bases between the germline ends. The CDR3 is 13 residues long. The CDR3 nucleotides read TGTGCCAGCAGCTTGGAGGGCTTAGGGGAGCAGTACTTC. Its protein product is CASSLEGLGEQYF.

This sequence joins TRBV18 and TRBJ1-5, with D maybe TRBD1 (5 bases). This CDR3 region has 15 residues. The V gene's germline CDR1 is KGHSH and CDR2 LQKENI. V lost 3 bases and J lost 0, with 9 bases in between. The CDR3 DNA follows: TGTGCCAGCTCACCCGAACAGGTTAGCAATCAGCCCCAGCATTTT. It yields the protein CASSPEQVSNQPQHF.

V is TRBV19 and J is TRBJ1-1, with 11 bases aligning to TRBD1. CDR1 LNHDA and CDR2 SQIVND come from the germline V gene (reference sequence). The ends lost 7 bases at V and 8 bases at J; junction bases unmatched: 18. The CDR3 runs 17 residues. For the CDR3, the DNA is TGTGCCAGTACTCCAATCGGGAGGACAGGGGGCACAAGAGAAGCTTTCTTT. As protein: CASTPIGRTGGTREAFF. Supplemented by reference TRBV19 and TRBJ1-1, the full variable domain reads DGGITQSPKYLFRKEGQNVTLSCEQNLNHDAMYWYRQDPGQGLRLIYYSQIVNDFQKGDIAEGYSVSREKKESFPLTVTSAQKNPTAFYLCASTPIGRTGGTREAFFGQGTRLTVV.

The rearrangement joins TRBV20-1 to TRBJ2-2; D gene unclear. There are 11 residues in the CDR3. Germline CDR1 reads DFQATT; CDR2 reads SNEGSKA (reference sequence). The germline V and J ends were trimmed by 3 bases and 6 bases, with 5 bases remaining between them. The CDR3 bases are TGCAGTGCTAGCAAAGCCGGGGAGCTGTTTTTT. Translating gives CSASKAGELFF.

This chain links TRBV19 with TRBJ2-2; 12 bases align to TRBD2. The junction had 8 bases not matched to a gene; V was cut back by 6 bases and J by 6 bases. Germline CDR1 LNHDA, CDR2 SQIVND (reference sequence). The CDR3 loop spans 16 amino acids. This CDR3 reads CASRLPSGGAAGELFF. As DNA, the CDR3 is TGTGCCAGTAGGTTGCCTAGCGGGGGGGCCGCCGGGGAGCTGTTTTTT. Based on the CDR3 plus reference TRBV19 and TRBJ2-2, the full variable domain is DGGITQSPKYLFRKEGQNVTLSCEQNLNHDAMYWYRQDPGQGLRLIYYSQIVNDFQKGDIAEGYSVSREKKESFPLTVTSAQKNPTAFYLCASRLPSGGAAGELFFGEGSRLTVL.

This clone has only a few counts. The chain combines TRBV19 with TRBJ1-1; possible D gene TRBD1, 5 bases. Per the germline V gene, CDR1 is LNHDA and CDR2 is SQIVND (reference sequence). The CDR3 length is 13 residues. The V end lost 5 bases, the J end lost 1 base, and 8 bases lay between the germline ends. The CDR3 DNA reads TGTGCCAGTAGTTATGACAGGAACACTGAAGCTTTCTTT. It specifies CASSYDRNTEAFF.

The DNA of the CDR3 is TGTGCCATCAGTGACGGGACGCGGTCGGGATATGGCTACACCTTC. It specifies CAISDGTRSGYGYTF. The genes are TRBV10-3 and TRBJ1-2; D possibly corresponds to TRBD1 (5 bases). The length of the CDR3 is 15 residues. Deletions cut 3 bases from V and 5 bases from J, with 16 bases between. Germline CDR1 ENHRY, CDR2 SYGVKD.

This chain links TRBV19 with TRBJ1-1, with a possible D match to TRBD1 (6 bases). The CDR3 has 14 amino acids. The V end was cut by 5 bases, the J end by 0 bases, with 10 bases between. From germline, CDR1 is LNHDA and CDR2 SQIVND (reference sequence). The CDR3 nucleotides are TGTGCCAGTAGTGTCCAGGGGTTGAACACTGAAGCTTTCTTT. Translation: CASSVQGLNTEAFF.

The rearrangement links TRBV5-1 to TRBJ2-3; no reliable D call. Germline V gene data show CDR1 as SGHRS and CDR2 as YFSETQ. Between the trimmed V and J ends, which lost 5 bases and 2 bases, there was a span of 12 bases. The CDR3 extends over 14 amino acids. In DNA form, the CDR3 reads TGCGCCAGCAGGGTTGAGGAACTCACAGATACGCAGTATTTT. Translation: CASRVEELTDTQYF.

The J gene is TRBJ1-2, the V gene TRBV2, with 9 bases fitting TRBD1. Germline-derived CDR1 and CDR2 are SNHLY and FYNNEI. The CDR3 runs 16 residues. V was clipped by 6 bases and J by 1 base; unmatched bases: 9. The CDR3 loop reads CASRGSGQGGNYGYTF. In DNA, the CDR3 is TGTGCCAGCAGGGGGTCGGGACAGGGTGGTAACTATGGCTACACCTTC.

The chain has TRBV6-5 and TRBJ1-1; 7 positions match TRBD1. V lost 4 bases, J lost 5 bases, and 4 bases stayed unmatched. This CDR3 has 13 residues. The germline V gene encodes CDR1 MNHEY and CDR2 SVGAGI. The CDR3 DNA reads as TGTGCCAGCAGTTCGGACAGGAAAACTGAAGCTTTCTTT. It is translated as CASSSDRKTEAFF.

This clone was counted between two and nine times. This chain links TRBV7-9 with TRBJ2-5; D perhaps matches TRBD1 (5 bases). Germline V lookup: CDR1 SEHNR, CDR2 FQNEAQ (reference sequence). Trimming shortened V by 5 bases and J by 5 bases, and 18 bases separated the two germline ends. The CDR3 consists of 15 residues. CDR3 residues: CASSGIGSGIETQYF. The CDR3 nucleotides read TGTGCCAGCAGCGGGATAGGTTCAGGGATCGAGACCCAGTACTTC.

The chain joins TRBV5-1 to TRBJ2-3; D gene uncertain. The CDR3 runs 15 residues. CDR1 SGHRS and CDR2 YFSETQ come from the germline V gene. The ends were cut back, 0 bases at V and 1 base at J, with 9 bases in the middle. CDR3 bases: TGCGCCAGCAGCTTGGGGATCTCGGGCACAGATACGCAGTATTTT. It specifies CASSLGISGTDTQYF. Together with reference TRBV5-1 and TRBJ2-3, the CDR3 gives the full variable domain: KAGVTQTPRYLIKTRGQQVTLSCSPISGHRSVSWYQQTPGQGLQFLFEYFSETQRNKGNFPGRFSGRQFSNSRSEMNVSTLELGDSALYLCASSLGISGTDTQYFGPGTRLTVL.

Only one count was recorded for this clone. The CDR3 loop reads CASSEVSEIAKNIQYF. Written as DNA, the CDR3 is TGTGCCAGCAGTGAAGTTAGCGAGATAGCCAAAAACATTCAGTACTTC. V is TRBV2 and J is TRBJ2-4; the D gene is possibly TRBD2 (5 bases). CDR3 length: 16 residues. Germline loops: CDR1 SNHLY, CDR2 FYNNEI. The V end lost 1 base, the J end lost 0 bases, and 10 bases lay between the germline ends. Full variable domain (remainder filled in from reference TRBV2 and TRBJ2-4): EPEVTQTPSHQVTQMGQEVILRCVPISNHLYFYWYRQILGQKVEFLVSFYNNEISEKSEIFDDQFSVERPDGSNFTLKIRSTKLEDSAMYFCASSEVSEIAKNIQYFGAGTRLSVL.

This chain connects TRBV19 to TRBJ1-3; D is possibly TRBD1 (6 bases). In germline, CDR1 is LNHDA, CDR2 SQIVND (reference sequence). V lost 3 bases and J lost 3, with 15 bases in between. The CDR3 is 16 residues long. The CDR3 spells CASSIDPGASGNTIYF. The CDR3 region has the DNA TGTGCCAGTAGTATTGATCCGGGGGCGAGTGGAAACACCATATATTTT.